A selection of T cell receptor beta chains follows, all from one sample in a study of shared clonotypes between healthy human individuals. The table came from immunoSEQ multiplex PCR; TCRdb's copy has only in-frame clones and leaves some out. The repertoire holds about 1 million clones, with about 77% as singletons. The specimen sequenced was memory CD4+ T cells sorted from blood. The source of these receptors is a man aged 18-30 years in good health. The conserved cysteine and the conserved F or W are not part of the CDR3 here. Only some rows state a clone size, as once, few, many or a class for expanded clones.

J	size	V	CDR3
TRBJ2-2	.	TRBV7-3	ASSLGGRTGELF
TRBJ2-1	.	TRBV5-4	ASSLDPARGDEQF
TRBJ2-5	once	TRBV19	ASTTSGGAKGTQY
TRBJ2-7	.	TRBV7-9	ASRPKLGTYSTYEQY
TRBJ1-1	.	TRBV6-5	ASSYLQGAEAF
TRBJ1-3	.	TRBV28	ASSRSSGNTIY
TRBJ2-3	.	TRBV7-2	ASSARGSGTDTQY
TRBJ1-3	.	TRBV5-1	ASSLQGDFSGNTIY
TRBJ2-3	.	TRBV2	ASRMEQGISTDTQY
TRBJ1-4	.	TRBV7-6	ASSWQVGSTTEKLF
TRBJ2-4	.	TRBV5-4	ASSLDPGPIQY
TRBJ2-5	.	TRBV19	ASSRGPGETQY
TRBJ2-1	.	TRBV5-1	ASRPTPYNEQF
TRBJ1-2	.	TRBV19	ASSIAKGGRGYT
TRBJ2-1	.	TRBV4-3	ASSQSLSQTSGMRNEQF
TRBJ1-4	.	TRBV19	ASSTGRNEKLF
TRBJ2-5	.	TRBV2	ASSENAKETQY
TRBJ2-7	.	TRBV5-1	ASSLDRVGEQY
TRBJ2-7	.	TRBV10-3	AIRGSSYEQY
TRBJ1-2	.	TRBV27	ASSLMGGANYGYT
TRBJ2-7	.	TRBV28	ASSLSWTGFRNEQY
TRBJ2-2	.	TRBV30	AWRMGGGNTGELF
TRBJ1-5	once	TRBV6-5	ASKREEGSNQPQH
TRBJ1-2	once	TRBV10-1	ASGTGSYGYT
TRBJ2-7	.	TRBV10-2	ASSEFLAGGNPYEQY
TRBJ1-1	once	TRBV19	ASSMWEWENTEAF
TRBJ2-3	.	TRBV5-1	ASRHDRDSTSTDTQY